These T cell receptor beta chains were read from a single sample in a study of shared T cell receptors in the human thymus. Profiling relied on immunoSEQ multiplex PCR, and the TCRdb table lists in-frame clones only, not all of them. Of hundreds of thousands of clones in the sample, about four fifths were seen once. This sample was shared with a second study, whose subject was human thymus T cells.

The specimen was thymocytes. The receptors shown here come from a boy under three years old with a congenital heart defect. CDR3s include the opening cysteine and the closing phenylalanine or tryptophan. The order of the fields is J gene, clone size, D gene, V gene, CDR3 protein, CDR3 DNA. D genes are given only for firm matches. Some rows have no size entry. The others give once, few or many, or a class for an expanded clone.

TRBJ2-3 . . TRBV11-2 CASSLVGRQYF TGTGCCAGCAGCTTAGTGGGGAGGCAGTATTTT
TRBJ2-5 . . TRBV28 CASSPPQGIWETQYF TGTGCCAGCAGTCCCCCGCAGGGGATATGGGAGACCCAGTACTTC
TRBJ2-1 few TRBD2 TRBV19 CASTLSGPSSYNEQFF TGTGCCAGTACCCTTAGCGGGCCTAGCTCCTACAATGAGCAGTTCTTC
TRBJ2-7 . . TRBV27 CASSLKAGRPYEQYF TGTGCCAGCAGTTTGAAAGCAGGCCGCCCTTACGAGCAGTACTTC
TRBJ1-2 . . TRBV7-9 CASSLELPAFYGYTF TGTGCCAGCAGCTTAGAGCTTCCAGCGTTCTATGGCTACACCTTC
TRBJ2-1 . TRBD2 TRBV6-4 CASSWTSGSYNEQFF TGTGCCAGCAGCTGGACTAGCGGGTCCTACAATGAGCAGTTCTTC
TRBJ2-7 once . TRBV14 CASSPTDGGGYEQYF TGTGCCAGCAGCCCGACGGACGGGGGTGGATACGAGCAGTACTTC
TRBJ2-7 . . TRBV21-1 CASSKGLALSYEQYF TGTGCCAGCAGCAAAGGACTAGCCCTCTCCTACGAGCAGTACTTC
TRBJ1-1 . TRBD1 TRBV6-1 CASSAGQRNTEAFF TGTGCCAGCAGTGCGGGACAGAGGAACACTGAAGCTTTCTTT
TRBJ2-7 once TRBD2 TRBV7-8 CASSLFRRLAGGDEQYF TGTGCCAGCAGCTTATTCCGGAGACTAGCGGGAGGTGACGAGCAGTACTTC
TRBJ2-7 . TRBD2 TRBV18 CASSPLAGAMSSYEQYF TGTGCCAGCTCACCTCTAGCGGGAGCGATGAGCTCCTACGAGCAGTACTTC
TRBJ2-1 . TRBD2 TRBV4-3 CASSWGLAGEDNEQFF TGCGCCAGCAGCTGGGGACTAGCGGGAGAAGACAATGAGCAGTTCTTC
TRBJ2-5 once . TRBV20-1 CRIGGQETQYF TGCAGGATCGGGGGCCAAGAGACCCAGTACTTC
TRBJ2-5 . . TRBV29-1 CSVVIAGETQYF TGCAGCGTTGTCATCGCAGGGGAGACCCAGTACTTC
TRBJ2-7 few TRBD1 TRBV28 CASSLRDREYEQYF TGTGCCAGCAGTCTAAGGGACAGGGAGTACGAGCAGTACTTC
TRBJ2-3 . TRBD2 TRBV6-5 CASRGGRPDTQYF TGTGCCAGCAGGGGAGGGAGACCAGATACGCAGTATTTT
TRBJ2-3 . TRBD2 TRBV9 CASGRTSGRVFTDTQYF TGTGCCAGCGGCCGGACTAGCGGGAGGGTGTTCACAGATACGCAGTATTTT
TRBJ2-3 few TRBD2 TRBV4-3 CASSPGLAGGSWTDTQYF TGCGCCAGCAGCCCGGGACTAGCGGGAGGGAGTTGGACAGATACGCAGTATTTT
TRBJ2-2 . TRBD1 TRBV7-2 CASSPHTGQGVGAGELFF TGTGCCAGCAGTCCCCACACGGGACAGGGCGTGGGGGCCGGGGAGCTGTTTTTT
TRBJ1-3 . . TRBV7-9 CASSPRGSSGNTIYF TGTGCCAGCAGCCCCCGCGGTTCCTCTGGAAACACCATATATTTT
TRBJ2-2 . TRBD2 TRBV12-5 CASAGLAEYTGELFF TGTGCTAGTGCGGGTCTAGCGGAGTACACCGGGGAGCTGTTTTTT
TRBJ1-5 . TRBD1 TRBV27 CASRTGRQPQHF TGTGCCAGCCGGACAGGCCGTCAGCCCCAGCATTTT
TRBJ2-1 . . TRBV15 CATSRPIGKAAYNEQFF TGTGCCACCAGCAGACCCATCGGGAAGGCCGCTTACAATGAGCAGTTCTTC
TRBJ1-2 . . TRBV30 CAWSPGGGYTF TGTGCCTGGAGCCCTGGAGGTGGCTACACCTTC
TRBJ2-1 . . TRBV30 CAWINRMREQFF TGTGCCTGGATAAATCGGATGAGGGAGCAGTTCTTC
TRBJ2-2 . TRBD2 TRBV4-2 CASSQVLLAGNTGELFF TGTGCCAGCAGCCAAGTTTTATTAGCGGGAAACACCGGGGAGCTGTTTTTT
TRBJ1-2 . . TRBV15 CATSSSGDSYGYTF TGTGCCACCAGCAGTAGCGGGGACTCCTATGGCTACACCTTC
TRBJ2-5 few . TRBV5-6 CASSLGPTQETQYF TGTGCCAGCAGCTTGGGCCCTACTCAAGAGACCCAGTACTTC
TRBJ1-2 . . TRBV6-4 CASSDSTRFTF TGTGCCAGCAGTGACTCTACAAGATTCACCTTC
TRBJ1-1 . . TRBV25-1 CASMGGTEAFF TGTGCCAGCATGGGGGGTACTGAAGCTTTCTTT
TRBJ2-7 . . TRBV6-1 CASSATRDISYEQYF TGTGCCAGCAGCGCTACTCGGGACATCTCCTACGAGCAGTACTTC
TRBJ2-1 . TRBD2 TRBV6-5 CASILAGGNNEQFF TGTGCCAGCATCCTAGCGGGAGGGAACAATGAGCAGTTCTTC
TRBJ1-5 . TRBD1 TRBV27 CVDFRGRGRKQPQHF TGTGTTGACTTCCGGGGCAGGGGGCGAAAACAGCCCCAGCATTTT
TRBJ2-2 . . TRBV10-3 CATLRLSDTGELFF TGTGCCACCCTAAGACTGTCGGACACCGGGGAGCTGTTTTTT
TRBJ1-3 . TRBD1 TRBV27 CASSSTGYGNTIYF TGTGCCAGCAGTTCGACAGGGTATGGAAACACCATATATTTT
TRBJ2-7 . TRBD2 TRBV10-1 CASSESRPRGRAYEQYF TGCGCCAGCAGTGAGTCGAGGCCGCGCGGGAGGGCCTACGAGCAGTACTTC
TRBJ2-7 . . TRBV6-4 CASSDSLSGPFPYEQYF TGTGCCAGCAGTGACTCGTTATCAGGGCCATTCCCCTACGAGCAGTACTTC
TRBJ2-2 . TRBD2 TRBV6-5 CASRGTTNTGELFF TGTGCCAGCAGGGGGACTACGAACACCGGGGAGCTGTTTTTT
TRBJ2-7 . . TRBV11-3 CASSLDGGQYF TGTGCCAGCAGCTTAGACGGCGGGCAGTACTTC
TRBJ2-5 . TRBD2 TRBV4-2 CASSLTEREPSGPLEIQETQYF TGTGCCAGCAGCCTGACCGAGCGGGAGCCCTCTGGCCCCCTCGAAATCCAAGAGACCCAGTACTTC
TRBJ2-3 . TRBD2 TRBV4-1 CASSQEYLAGNTDTQYF TGCGCCAGCAGCCAAGAGTACCTAGCGGGAAACACAGATACGCAGTATTTT
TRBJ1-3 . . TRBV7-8 CASSPREGTIYF TGTGCCAGCAGCCCCAGGGAGGGCACCATATATTTT
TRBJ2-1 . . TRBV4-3 CASSQDESPYNEQFF TGCGCCAGCAGCCAAGATGAGAGTCCCTACAATGAGCAGTTCTTC
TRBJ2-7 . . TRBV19 CASSINSGRDYEQYF TGTGCCAGTAGTATCAATTCGGGCAGGGACTACGAGCAGTACTTC
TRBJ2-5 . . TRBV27 CASSLSYGRAQETQYF TGTGCCAGCAGTTTAAGTTACGGGAGAGCTCAAGAGACCCAGTACTTC
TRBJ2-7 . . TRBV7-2 CASSLVGQREQYF TGTGCCAGCAGCTTAGTAGGACAGCGCGAGCAGTACTTC
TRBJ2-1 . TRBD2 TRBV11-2 CASSLVRLAGGPGEQFF TGTGCCAGCAGCTTAGTACGGTTAGCGGGAGGGCCTGGGGAGCAGTTCTTC
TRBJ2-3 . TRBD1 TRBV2 CASSGRHRGSDTQYF TGTGCCAGCAGTGGCCGGCACAGGGGTTCGGATACGCAGTATTTT
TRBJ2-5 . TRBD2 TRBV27 CASSLMGLAGIQETQYF TGTGCCAGCAGTTTAATGGGACTAGCGGGGATCCAAGAGACCCAGTACTTC
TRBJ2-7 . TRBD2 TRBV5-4 CASSLGLAGDSEQYF TGTGCCAGCAGCTTGGGACTAGCGGGAGACTCCGAGCAGTACTTC
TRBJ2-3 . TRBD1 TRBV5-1 CASQRKSGGAGLTDTQYF TGCGCCAGCCAAAGGAAGTCAGGGGGCGCGGGGCTCACAGATACGCAGTATTTT
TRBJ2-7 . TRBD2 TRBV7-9 CASSLLLGGNYEQYF TGTGCCAGCAGCCTCCTCCTCGGGGGGAACTACGAGCAGTACTTC
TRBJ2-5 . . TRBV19 CASSSGAGDQETQYF TGTGCCAGTAGTTCAGGGGCGGGAGATCAAGAGACCCAGTACTTC
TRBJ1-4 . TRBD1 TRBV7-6 CASSPRKRGQWGPNEKLFF TGTGCCAGCAGCCCTAGAAAAAGGGGACAGTGGGGACCTAATGAAAAACTGTTTTTT
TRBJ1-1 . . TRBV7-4 CASSRTKNTEAFF TGTGCCAGCAGCAGAACAAAGAACACTGAAGCTTTCTTT